These 16 T cell receptor beta chains came from one sample sequenced in a study of cytotoxic CD8 clonotypes in ibrutinib-treated CLL. TCRdb's copy holds only in-frame clones and misses some; the assay was immunoSEQ multiplex PCR. The repertoire includes around 40,000 clones, about 70% of them detected once, and around a tenth sits in the top ten. The material was PBMCs, obtained at disease progression, from a patient treated with ibrutinib. Receptors originate from a human donor with chronic lymphocytic leukemia.

This clone was seen a handful of times. The chain combines TRBV7-9 with TRBJ2-1, with a tentative D call TRBD2 (6 bases). Germline CDR1 reads SEHNR; CDR2 reads FQNEAQ (reference sequence). This CDR3 has 15 amino acids. The V end lost 7 bases, the J end lost 0 bases, and 13 bases lay between the germline ends. CDR3 sequence: CASTPGGSSYNEQFF. Here the CDR3 DNA reads TGTGCCAGCACCCCTGGAGGGAGCTCCTACAATGAGCAGTTCTTC.

This chain links TRBV5-4 with TRBJ2-2; D might be TRBD2 (5 bases). The germline V gene has CDR1 SGHNT and CDR2 YYREEE (reference sequence). The V end lost 2 bases, the J end lost 7 bases, and 6 bases lay between the germline ends. The CDR3 has 12 residues. CDR3 protein: CASSFGDGELFF. CDR3 DNA sequence: TGTGCCAGCAGCTTCGGGGACGGGGAGCTGTTTTTT.

The CDR3: CASSLELAGPTGELFF. CDR3 sequence (DNA): TGTGCCAGCAGCTTAGAACTAGCGGGACCAACCGGGGAGCTGTTTTTT. This chain connects TRBV7-8 to TRBJ2-2, with 10 bases aligning to TRBD2. The junction had 4 bases not matched to a gene; V was cut back by 1 base and J by 5 bases. Per germline, CDR1 SGHVS and CDR2 FQNEAQ. The CDR3 is 16 amino acids.

The V gene is TRBV10-3, the J gene TRBJ1-2, with 7 positions matching TRBD1. CDR3 length equals 13 residues. Per the germline V gene, CDR1 is ENHRY and CDR2 is SYGVKD. V gave up 7 bases and J gave up 8 bases; unmatched junction bases: 10. CDR3: CAIMKEGAAGYTF. The CDR3 region has the DNA TGTGCCATCATGAAGGAGGGGGCGGCGGGCTACACCTTC.

V and J are TRBV6-1 and TRBJ1-1; D gene uncertain. Trimming pared 2 bases from V and 0 bases from J, leaving 4 bases between. The V gene's germline CDR1 is MNHNS and CDR2 SASEGT. The CDR3 consists of 13 residues. The CDR3 loop reads CASSEHVNTEAFF. The CDR3 bases are TGTGCCAGCAGTGAACATGTGAACACTGAAGCTTTCTTT.

This clone was detected only a few times. The rearrangement links TRBV5-6 to TRBJ1-3; D is perhaps TRBD1 (6 bases). This CDR3 has 15 residues. V lost 4 bases, J lost 1 base, and 12 bases lay in between. CDR1 is SGHDT and CDR2 is YYEEEE in the germline V gene. In DNA, the CDR3 is TGTGCCAGCAGCCTTGGACAGATATCTGGAAACACCATATATTTT. Its protein product is CASSLGQISGNTIYF.

The CDR3 sequence: CATRTSGGALPETQYF. The CDR3 nucleotides read TGTGCCACCCGGACTAGCGGGGGGGCCCTTCCGGAGACCCAGTACTTC. The rearrangement uses TRBV15 and TRBJ2-5; 15 bases agree with TRBD2. This CDR3 region has 16 residues. Germline CDR1 reads LNHNV; CDR2 reads YYDKDF (reference sequence). The V segment lost 8 bases and the J segment 5 bases; nucleotides outside the gene matches: 9. Based on the CDR3 plus reference TRBV15 and TRBJ2-5, the full variable domain is DAMVIQNPRYQVTQFGKPVTLSCSQTLNHNVMYWYQQKSSQAPKLLFHYYDKDFNNEADTPDNFQSRRPNTSFCFLDIRSPGLGDTAMYLCATRTSGGALPETQYFGPGTRLLVL.

The chain combines TRBV4-1 with TRBJ1-1; D might be TRBD1 (6 bases). This CDR3 has 16 amino acids. V lost 1 base to trimming and J lost 0 bases, with 12 bases between them. Germline CDR1 MGHRA, CDR2 YSYEKL. CDR3 residues: CASSQAGGGMNTEAFF. CDR3 nucleotide sequence: TGCGCCAGCAGCCAAGCGGGAGGGGGGATGAACACTGAAGCTTTCTTT.

The chain is built from TRBV2 and TRBJ2-1; 8 positions agree with TRBD2. The CDR3 spans 13 residues. With V trimmed by 10 bases and J by 7 bases, 9 bases remained unmatched. Germline CDR1 and CDR2: SNHLY and FYNNEI. CDR3 protein: CATGKREWNEQFF. The DNA of the CDR3 is TGTGCCACCGGGAAGCGGGAGTGGAATGAGCAGTTCTTC.

This clone was seen a few times. The rearrangement links TRBV11-2 to TRBJ2-1, with D hard to call. This CDR3 has 16 amino acids. Germline CDR1 and CDR2: SGHAT and FQNNGV. Trimming took 3 bases from V and 5 from J, leaving 17 bases between them. The CDR3 DNA sequence: TGTGCCAGCAGCTTTGGTAGGCTCCTGATCAACAATGAGCAGTTCTTC. It encodes CASSFGRLLINNEQFF.

This clone was observed a few times. The rearrangement joins TRBV19 to TRBJ2-1; 11 bases line up with TRBD2. There are 16 residues in the CDR3. V shed 9 bases, J shed 3 bases, and the junction held 10 bases outside the gene matches. Germline lookup yields CDR1 LNHDA and CDR2 SQIVND (reference sequence). In nucleotides, the CDR3 is TGTGCCAGCGTAGCGGGAGGGCCCCCCTTCTACAATGAGCAGTTCTTC. Translation: CASVAGGPPFYNEQFF.

The chain has TRBV6-5 and TRBJ2-6; 7 positions match TRBD2. CDR1 and CDR2 from the germline V gene are MNHEY and SVGAGI. The CDR3 runs 16 residues. J was trimmed by 3 bases and V by 0 bases; bases with no gene match: 2. CDR3 DNA sequence: TGTGCCAGCAGTTACTCGACGGGAGGTGGGGCCAACGTCCTGACTTTC. Translation gives CASSYSTGGGANVLTF.

The chain employs TRBV5-4 and TRBJ2-7; D tentatively reads TRBD1 or TRBD2 (5 bases each). The CDR3 contains 13 residues. Germline V gene lookup returns CDR1 SGHNT and CDR2 YYREEE (reference sequence). The germline V and J ends were trimmed by 4 bases and 4 bases, with 12 bases remaining between them. CDR3 DNA: TGTGCCAGCAGCCGATGGGGGTCTTACGAGCAGTACTTC. Protein product: CASSRWGSYEQYF. Supplemented by reference TRBV5-4 and TRBJ2-7, the full variable domain reads ETGVTQSPTHLIKTRGQQVTLRCSSQSGHNTVSWYQQALGQGPQFIFQYYREEENGRGNFPPRFSGLQFPNYSSELNVNALELDDSALYLCASSRWGSYEQYFGPGTRLTVT.

This clone was seen more than once but under ten times. This rearrangement joins TRBV2 to TRBJ1-5; maybe TRBD1 (5 bases). The CDR3 is 14 residues long. V was clipped by 3 bases and J by 6 bases, with 12 bases between them. Per the germline V gene, CDR1 is SNHLY and CDR2 is FYNNEI. This CDR3 is CASSENQGSQPQHF. The CDR3 DNA is TGTGCCAGCAGTGAGAATCAGGGCAGTCAGCCCCAGCATTTT.

This clone has only a few counts. V is TRBV5-1 and J is TRBJ1-6; D is ambiguous. V dropped 0 bases and J dropped 2 bases, with 9 bases sitting between them. This CDR3 has 16 residues. CDR1 is SGHRS, CDR2 YFSETQ, per germline. CDR3 protein: CASSLGSGTYNSPLHF. CDR3 nucleotide sequence: TGCGCCAGCAGCTTGGGCTCGGGGACCTATAATTCACCCCTCCACTTT.

This clone has only a few counts. The chain carries TRBV7-6 and TRBJ2-1; D is uncertain. The CDR3 runs to 13 residues. Trimming took off 3 bases at V and 4 bases at J, with 7 bases between the two ends. The V gene's germline CDR1 is SGHVS and CDR2 FNYEAQ. The CDR3 sequence is CASSFDGYNEQFF. CDR3 DNA: TGTGCCAGCAGCTTCGACGGGTACAATGAGCAGTTCTTC.